This T cell receptor beta chain was recorded in a study of T cells after yellow fever vaccination. Note on this clonotype: What it binds is not known.

One entry per CDR3 protein results from TCRdb running MiXCR on the 5' RACE reads. The table has more than 300,000 distinct CDR3 sequences, around 6.8% seen once. General study points: Although the secondary response was weaker, it peaked faster, at day 5 versus 15.

The CDR3 runs 15 residues. V was shortened by 3 bases and J by 2 bases, with 12 bases between the two germline ends. Per germline, CDR1 SGHRS and CDR2 YFSETQ. This receptor was taken from a young man who received the YFV17D yellow fever vaccine. V usage is TRBV5-1 and J usage is TRBJ2-1; possible D gene TRBD2, 6 bases. This material consisted of PBMCs, taken 35 to 50 days after the first yellow fever vaccination. As DNA, the CDR3 is TGCGCCAGCAGCTCCGCGGGATCCCCCTACAATGAGCAGTTCTTC. Amino acid sequence: CASSSAGSPYNEQFF.